The sequence of this T cell receptor (beta chain) was determined in a study of control samples from healthy donors and cancer patients. Generated by immunoSEQ multiplex PCR, the TCRdb table keeps only in-frame clones and is missing some. This repertoire shows some 220,000 clones, about 95% found once; its top ten account for 1.5%. V was cut by 4 bases and J by 0 bases, with 16 bases left in between. Germline CDR1 and CDR2: SGHTA and FQGNSA. The CDR3 covers 17 residues. This receptor was identified in a man aged 45 to 65 in good health. This sequence joins TRBV7-2 and TRBJ1-5; TRBD1 is a possible D gene (6 bases). Sequenced material: blood. The CDR3 bases are TGTGCCAGCAGCTCGACACGGGGGGCTTATAGCAATCAGCCCCAGCATTTT. Encoded protein: CASSSTRGAYSNQPQHF. The variable domain in full, completed from reference TRBV7-2 and TRBJ1-5, reads GAGVSQSPSNKVTEKGKDVELRCDPISGHTALYWYRQSLGQGLEFLIYFQGNSAPDKSGLPSDRFSAERTGGSVSTLTIQRTQQEDSAVYLCASSSTRGAYSNQPQHFGDGTRLSIL.